This T cell receptor beta chain appears in the sequencing data of a study of shared clonotypes between healthy human individuals (dated by TCRdb to between 2020 and 2021). For context, the study as a whole: Three men and a couple of women, aged 18 to 49 years, made up the cohort. Blood TCR repertoires of about five healthy adults were deeply sequenced to estimate repertoire size and the extent of clonotype sharing between individuals. For each donor, CD4 naive and CD4 memory were each run on three plates, CD8 naive on two plates, and CD8 memory on one plate. Libraries were prepared and TCR repertoires were sequenced by different laboratories using diverse techniques, in order to increase sequencing depth and limit assay-specific biases. Each donor's leukapheresis produced roughly between roughly 0.85 and 9 billion PBMCs. What the work shows at the level of the full study, not this receptor alone: The small number of donors limited the genetic and exposure-history diversity represented. Across a few donors, roughly 5% of naive CD4, roughly 3.8% of naive CD8, about 2.3% of memory CD4, and roughly 0.41% of memory CD8 clonotypes were shared. Compared with non-shared clonotypes, clonotypes shared by all four sorted-subset donors had higher generation probabilities. Rarefaction of sorted-subset datasets indicated incomplete sequencing despite the large sequencing depth. Pairwise subsampling led to the expectation that sequencing depth would affect the degree of clonotype sharing among donors. Naive subsets generally had larger estimated clonotype richness than memory subsets. Sampling was limited to blood, and TCR repertoires in tissue likely differ from TCR repertoires in blood.

TCR CDR3 regions were amplified from genomic DNA by multiplex PCR using the deep immunoSEQ assay. Extracted genomic DNA from each cell subset was distributed evenly across all wells of several immunoSEQ 96-well plates, and each plate was treated as a replicate. For sorted subsets, about 210 ng of genomic DNA, equivalent to tens of thousands of T cell genomes, went into each replicate PCR. The purified libraries were quantified using a Qubit 3.0 fluorometer, sized with a Bioanalyzer 2100, and then quantified again using the KAPA Library Quantification kit. Every immunoSEQ 96-well plate was sequenced on a separate single-read 150-cycle Illumina NextSeq 550 flow cell. The paper's data handling went like this. The immunoSEQ output contained only junctional sequences without quality scores, so filtering could not match that applied to full-length reads. To assign V/J genes and CDR3, sequences were annotated against IMGT germline references using PyIR, a Python wrapper for IgBLAST v1.9. Reads were removed for weak V/J assignments (E-value above 1e-6), missing CDR3, stop codons, out-of-frame junctions, or ambiguous translated residues. V3J clonotypes were defined as sequences sharing an identical inferred V gene, J gene, and CDR3 amino acid sequence. Percentage overlap between repertoires was computed as shared unique clonotypes divided by the size of the smaller repertoire. Repertoire richness was assessed with RTK rarefaction, the Chao1 estimator, and Recon v2.1 estimates of unobserved clonotypes. OLGA was used to compute generation probabilities for all TCRbeta clonotypes that the gDNA method yielded from a few donors. TCRdb mirrors the immuneACCESS table, restricted to in-frame sequences. Some clones are absent from its copies; in checked studies, under half trace to an unresolved V gene, and the reason for the others is unknown. The V and J calls and the clone size are those of that table, but D and trimming were determined from the DNA. Here the sample has 760,000 or so clones; just over 95% occur a single time. Clones ranked in the top ten supply around 0.25% of the sample.

CD8 naive samples were CD45RO-negative cells positively selected for CCR7, giving a CD45RA+CCR7+ population that excluded TemRA cells. The donors were healthy, HIV-negative adults who had no recently reported acute infections or vaccinations. Every donor was a Caucasian adult living in Nashville, Tennessee, USA. Blood was collected by leukapheresis, and PBMCs were isolated by Ficoll-Histopaque density gradient centrifugation and then cryopreserved in liquid nitrogen vapor phase. Analytical flow cytometry was used to check the purity and quantity of every magnetically sorted T cell population. From each sorted fraction, genomic DNA was isolated and quantified by UV absorbance on a Nanodrop 2000c. A note on this clone: What antigen it recognizes has not been identified. No per-base quality is available; no much larger clone lies one base away.

The CDR3 holds 12 amino acids from the cysteine to the phenylalanine. The entry retains the CDR3 DNA only, 36 bases that are in frame from base 1. The germline V gene provides CDR1 SNHLY and CDR2 FYNNEI. V is clipped by 7 bases and J by 4 bases, and the sequence between their germline boundaries is 11 bases long. The rearranged segments are TRBV2 and TRBJ2-7; the D match is possibly TRBD1 or TRBD2, with 5 bases aligned in each. The receptor's source is a man aged 30 to 39 in good health. The sample was naive CD8+ T cells sorted from blood. Taken with the paper, the label for cell subset or site translates to: CD45RA+CCR7+. The CDR3 protein: CASKGTRYEQYF. The nucleotide sequence reads as follows: TGTGCCAGCAAGGGGACCCGGTACGAGCAGTACTTC.